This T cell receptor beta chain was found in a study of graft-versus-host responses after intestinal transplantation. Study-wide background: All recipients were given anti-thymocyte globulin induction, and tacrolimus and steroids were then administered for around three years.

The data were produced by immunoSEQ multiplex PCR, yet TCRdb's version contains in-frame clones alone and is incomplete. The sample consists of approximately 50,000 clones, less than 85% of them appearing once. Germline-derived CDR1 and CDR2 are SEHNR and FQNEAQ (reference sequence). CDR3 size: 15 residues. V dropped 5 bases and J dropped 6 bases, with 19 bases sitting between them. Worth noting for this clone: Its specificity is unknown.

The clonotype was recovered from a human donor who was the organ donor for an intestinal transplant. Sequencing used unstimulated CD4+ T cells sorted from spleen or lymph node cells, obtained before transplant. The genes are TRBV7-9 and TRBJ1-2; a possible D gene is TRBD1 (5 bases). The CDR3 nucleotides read TGTGCCAGCAGCACGCGGGACGGAGCCTGGGATGGCTACACCTTC. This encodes CASSTRDGAWDGYTF.